Given below is one T cell receptor (beta chain) in context. PCR used 60 Vbeta primers and 13 Jbeta primers. TCRdb's table, derived via immunoSEQ multiplex PCR, lists solely in-frame clones and lacks some. Of about 130,000 clones listed, 70% to 85% were seen once; the top ten hold roughly 13%. The data stem from a study of cytomegalovirus exposure and HLA in healthy donors. This CDR3 is 14 amino acids long. V lost 7 bases and J 4 bases, leaving 17 bases between the germline ends. Germline loops: CDR1 MNHEY, CDR2 SMNVEV (reference sequence). The receptor was derived from a woman aged 35 to 49 in good health and CMV-seropositive. V usage is TRBV27 and J usage is TRBJ2-7, with D possibly being TRBD1 (6 bases). Sequenced: PBMCs. CDR3 bases: TGTGCCAGCAAGTCGGCAGGGGTGATATACGAGCAGTACTTC. It encodes CASKSAGVIYEQYF.